This TCR beta chain emerged from a study of tumor-infiltrating lymphocytes in primary liver carcinoma. CDR1 is MGHRA, CDR2 YSYEKL, per germline. There are 19 residues in the CDR3. In the case of this clonotype: One junction end does not reproduce the germline sequence, and a read error may be involved.

Blood RNA originated from unsorted whole blood, with germline DNA additionally extracted. TCR beta cDNA was made from roughly 450 ng total RNA with a constant-region primer. Library construction for TCR beta comprised three nested multiplex PCR rounds performed with slightly modified ARM-PCR. It was with TRBV1-TRBV30 forward primers and a C-beta reverse primer that the first two PCR rounds were run, at about 10 cycles each. Each CDR3 protein gets one entry after TCRdb re-called the multiplex PCR reads with MiXCR. The sample shows about 180,000 distinct CDR3 sequences, over 45% of them seen only once.

Specimen: peripheral blood. The chain uses TRBV4-1 and TRBJ2-5; 16 bases fit TRBD2. The receptor comes from a man aged 35 to 55 with primary liver carcinoma and hepatitis B virus infection. DNA for the CDR3: TGCACCAGCAGCCAAGCAAGGGGGACTAGCGGGAGGGAAGAAGAGACCCAGTACTTC. It specifies CTSSQARGTSGREEETQYF.